These 15 T cell receptor beta chains were all obtained from the same sample, sequenced in a study of cytomegalovirus exposure and HLA in healthy donors. A multiplex PCR was run with 60 Vbeta primers and 13 Jbeta primers. Here immunoSEQ multiplex PCR was the method, and the copy in TCRdb shows in-frame clones only, minus some. The profile covers about 130,000 clones, with about 79% appearing a single time and over 2.5% taken by the ten largest. Sample: PBMCs. The receptors shown here come from a woman between 50 and 59 years old in good health and CMV-seronegative.

The rearrangement links TRBV10-3 to TRBJ2-7; D is perhaps TRBD2 (5 bases). Germline V gene data show CDR1 as ENHRY and CDR2 as SYGVKD. This CDR3 has 13 residues. Trimming cost V 3 bases and J 7 bases, with 13 bases left between them. The CDR3, as DNA: TGTGCCATCAGTGAAACTAGAGCTGAAGAGCAGTACTTC. Amino acids: CAISETRAEEQYF.

The gene calls are TRBV7-2 and TRBJ2-5; a possible D gene is TRBD2 (5 bases). The J call may be incorrect, as the DNA end agrees better with TRBJ2-7. From germline, CDR1 is SGHTA and CDR2 FQGNSA. The CDR3 has 16 amino acids. As DNA, the CDR3 is TGTGCCAGCAGCTTAGTGGCGGGTGAAGCCTCCTACGAGCAGTACTTC. Residues: CASSLVAGEASYEQYF.

This chain joins TRBV19 and TRBJ2-7, with 10 bases aligning to TRBD2. Germline V gives CDR1 LNHDA, CDR2 SQIVND (reference sequence). The CDR3 is made up of 15 amino acids. Trimming took 5 bases from V and 5 from J; bases not matched to a gene: 9. This CDR3 is CASSSQAGGPDEQYF. DNA of the CDR3: TGTGCCAGTAGTTCCCAAGCGGGAGGGCCGGACGAGCAGTACTTC.

The chain uses TRBV5-1 and TRBJ2-2; D may be TRBD1 (5 bases). Germline lookup yields CDR1 SGHRS and CDR2 YFSETQ. The V gene lost 0 bases and the J gene lost 8 bases, with 14 bases spanning the gap. The CDR3 is made up of 15 amino acids. The CDR3 region has the DNA TGCGCCAGCAGCTTGGGGACACAGTCGACGGGGGAGCTGTTTTTT. Protein sequence: CASSLGTQSTGELFF.

The genes are TRBV5-4 and TRBJ2-6; D is ambiguous. Deletions cut 0 bases from V and 0 bases from J, with 10 bases between. Germline V lookup: CDR1 SGHNT, CDR2 YYREEE (reference sequence). This CDR3 has 17 residues. The CDR3 sequence is CASSLAFLSSGANVLTF. In nucleotides, the CDR3 is TGTGCCAGCAGCTTGGCCTTTTTGAGCTCTGGGGCCAACGTCCTGACTTTC.

The rearrangement joins TRBV19 to TRBJ1-5; D unclear. V was cut by 5 bases and J by 0 bases, with 11 bases left in between. Germline V gene data show CDR1 as LNHDA and CDR2 as SQIVND (reference sequence). CDR3 length equals 15 residues. The CDR3 DNA follows: TGTGCCAGTAGTTCCCGGACTGATAGCAATCAGCCCCAGCATTTT. Residues: CASSSRTDSNQPQHF.

V gene TRBV2 combines with J gene TRBJ2-1, with a weak D call TRBD2 (6 bases). Germline V gene data show CDR1 as SNHLY and CDR2 as FYNNEI. V dropped 2 bases and J dropped 8 bases, with 22 bases sitting between them. The CDR3 runs 17 residues. Here the CDR3 DNA reads TGTGCCAGCAGTGAACCAGTGCGGGACCCCGATGAGGATGAGCAGTTCTTC. As protein: CASSEPVRDPDEDEQFF.

This clone has only one observation. J is TRBJ2-1 and V is TRBV29-1; TRBD2 agrees at 7 bases. This CDR3 contains 14 residues. After removal of 1 base from V and 4 bases from J, the junction contained 4 bases not matched to a gene. The germline CDR1 and CDR2 sequences are SQVTM and ANQGSEA. CDR3 DNA sequence: TGCAGCGTTGAAGGGCTAGCGGTGTACAATGAGCAGTTCTTC. Its protein is CSVEGLAVYNEQFF.

The V call is TRBV9, the J call TRBJ1-1; 7 bases agree with TRBD1. With 3 bases clipped from V and 1 base from J, the junction kept 12 bases outside the gene matches. CDR1 is SGDLS, CDR2 YYNGEE, per germline. The CDR3 has 17 residues. Written as DNA, the CDR3 is TGTGCCAGCAGCGACGGGACAGCCATTTCTGGGAACACTGAAGCTTTCTTT. Its translation is CASSDGTAISGNTEAFF.

This clone was counted a few times. V and J are TRBV14 and TRBJ2-7, with 10 bases identical to TRBD1. Trimming cost V 1 base and J 3 bases; bases outside gene matches: 6. Germline-derived CDR1 and CDR2 are SGHDN and FVKESK. CDR3 size: 16 residues. CDR3 loop: CASSQGPGTGDYEQYF. The CDR3 region has the DNA TGTGCCAGCAGCCAAGGCCCCGGGACAGGGGACTACGAGCAGTACTTC.

The V call is TRBV7-2, the J call TRBJ2-6; the D gene is possibly TRBD1 (5 bases). This CDR3 region has 17 residues. V lost 0 bases and J lost 6, with 15 bases in between. In germline, CDR1 is SGHTA, CDR2 FQGNSA. This CDR3 is CASSLAVARVEANVLTF. The CDR3 region has the DNA TGTGCCAGCAGCTTAGCGGTCGCCAGGGTGGAGGCCAACGTCCTGACTTTC. The full variable domain, with the rest looked up from reference TRBV7-2 and TRBJ2-6, is GAGVSQSPSNKVTEKGKDVELRCDPISGHTALYWYRQSLGQGLEFLIYFQGNSAPDKSGLPSDRFSAERTGGSVSTLTIQRTQQEDSAVYLCASSLAVARVEANVLTFGAGSRLTVL.

The genes are TRBV4-3 and TRBJ2-7; D is unresolved. The CDR3 runs to 15 residues. V was trimmed by 0 bases and J by 4 bases, leaving 13 bases between them. In germline, CDR1 is LGHNA, CDR2 YSLEER. As DNA, the CDR3 is TGCGCCAGCAGCCAAGATGTCAGCGCACAATACGAGCAGTACTTC. Its translation: CASSQDVSAQYEQYF.

The chain links TRBV9 to TRBJ2-2; D ambiguous. Germline lookup yields CDR1 SGDLS and CDR2 YYNGEE. The V end lost 0 bases, the J end lost 5 bases, and 14 bases lay between the germline ends. This CDR3 has 16 amino acids. CDR3 amino acids: CASSVEYSPQTGELFF. The CDR3 DNA reads TGTGCCAGCAGCGTAGAGTACTCCCCGCAAACCGGGGAGCTGTTTTTT.

This rearrangement joins TRBV6-5 to TRBJ2-7; 11 bases are shared with TRBD1. Germline CDR1 and CDR2: MNHEY and SVGAGI. The CDR3 is 15 amino acids. Trimming cost V 6 bases and J 4 bases; bases outside gene matches: 8. CDR3 loop: CASSRSGTGGYEQYF. DNA for the CDR3: TGTGCCAGCAGCCGCTCGGGGACAGGGGGGTACGAGCAGTACTTC.

The rearrangement joins TRBV27 to TRBJ2-1, with 7 bases matching TRBD1. The germline CDR1 and CDR2 sequences are MNHEY and SMNVEV (reference sequence). The CDR3 loop spans 17 amino acids. With V trimmed by 2 bases and J by 3 bases, 10 bases remained unmatched. The CDR3, as DNA: TGTGCCAGCAGTTTACTTCCCCGAGGGGGCATCTACAATGAGCAGTTCTTC. It specifies CASSLLPRGGIYNEQFF.